Shown below are 21 T cell receptor beta chains from a single sample sequenced in a study of cytomegalovirus exposure and HLA in healthy donors. Primers included in the PCR were 60 Vbeta and 13 Jbeta primers. Assay: immunoSEQ multiplex PCR; the TCRdb copy retains only in-frame clones and omits some. The sample shows about 210,000 clones, about 80% of them seen only once. Sequenced input: PBMCs. The receptors were gathered from a male donor in good health and CMV-seronegative.

V is TRBV28 and J is TRBJ2-1; 7 bases are shared with TRBD2. The length of the CDR3 is 16 residues. The junction had 8 bases not matched to a gene; V was cut back by 4 bases and J by 2 bases. Looked up from germline, CDR1 is MDHEN and CDR2 is SYDVKM. The CDR3 coding sequence is TGTGCCAGCAGTTGGGGTAGGGAGGGGACCTACAATGAGCAGTTCTTC. Its protein is CASSWGREGTYNEQFF.

This clone was seen a handful of times. The rearrangement links TRBV9 to TRBJ2-1, with 8 bases fitting TRBD2. V lost 2 bases and J lost 7; bases outside the gene matches: 8. The CDR3 extends over 15 amino acids. Germline lookup yields CDR1 SGDLS and CDR2 YYNGEE. In DNA form, the CDR3 reads TGTGCCAGCAGCGTCAGCGGGAGTTTTCATAATGAGCAGTTCTTC. The encoded protein is CASSVSGSFHNEQFF.

This sequence joins TRBV7-2 and TRBJ2-4, with a tentative D call TRBD2 (6 bases). This CDR3 region has 13 residues. V lost 5 bases to trimming and J lost 9 bases, with 14 bases between them. Germline V gene data show CDR1 as SGHTA and CDR2 as FQGNSA. CDR3 protein: CASSRGAESIQYF. The CDR3 bases are TGTGCCAGCAGCCGCGGGGCGGAAAGCATTCAGTACTTC.

This chain uses TRBV27 with TRBJ1-4, with D maybe TRBD1 (5 bases). V shed 6 bases and J shed 8 bases, with 13 bases lying between them. The germline V gene encodes CDR1 MNHEY and CDR2 SMNVEV (reference sequence). The length of the CDR3 is 13 residues. CDR3 in DNA: TGTGCCAGCAGCCCGGGACTACCCGAAAAACTGTTTTTT. Residues: CASSPGLPEKLFF.

This chain connects TRBV2 to TRBJ1-5; the D gene is possibly TRBD1 (5 bases). Germline lookup yields CDR1 SNHLY and CDR2 FYNNEI. Trimming removed 2 bases at V and 2 bases at J, with 7 bases between. This CDR3 is 14 amino acids long. The chain's CDR3 is CASSEQGGNQPQHF. The CDR3 coding sequence is TGTGCCAGCAGTGAACAGGGCGGCAATCAGCCCCAGCATTTT.

The chain carries TRBV10-1 and TRBJ1-2, with D perhaps matching TRBD1 (5 bases). The germline V and J ends were trimmed by 8 bases and 3 bases, with 19 bases remaining between them. Germline lookup yields CDR1 WNHNN and CDR2 SYGVQD (reference sequence). The CDR3 is 15 amino acids. The CDR3 loop reads CASDPWGEEYYGYTF. CDR3 in DNA: TGCGCCAGCGACCCCTGGGGGGAAGAATACTATGGCTACACCTTC.

On this clone: One end of the junction varies from germline; a read error may be responsible. This CDR3 is CASSIGGGQGNGSPLHF. The CDR3 DNA sequence: TGTGCCAGCAGCATAGGGGGGGGGCAGGGGAACGGTTCACCCCTCCACTTT. The chain combines TRBV13 with TRBJ1-6; tentatively, D is TRBD1 (6 bases). CDR3 length equals 17 residues. The germline V gene has CDR1 PRHDT and CDR2 FYEKMQ (reference sequence).

This clone has just a few counts. V usage is TRBV29-1 and J usage is TRBJ1-1; 11 nucleotides match TRBD1. The germline V gene encodes CDR1 SQVTM and CDR2 ANQGSEA. The CDR3 is made up of 13 amino acids. Trimming at V came to 5 bases and at J to 5 bases, leaving 4 bases not matched to a gene. The DNA of the CDR3 is TGCAGCGTTAGTTGGGACAGGGGGACTGAAGCTTTCTTT. Residues: CSVSWDRGTEAFF.

V is TRBV5-1 and J is TRBJ1-2; no definite D call. V lost 4 bases, J lost 8 bases, and 12 bases lay in between. CDR3 length equals 12 residues. The germline CDR1 and CDR2 sequences are SGHRS and YFSETQ. For the CDR3, the DNA is TGCGCCAGCAGCCCGGACCCGGGGGGCTACACCTTC. Amino acids: CASSPDPGGYTF.

Concerning this clone: At one of its ends the junction is not consistent with the germline gene, which may arise from a read error. The sample carries other DNA sequences with the same CDR3. The CDR3 reads CSVGGLGGSSYNEQFF. Written as DNA, the CDR3 is TGCAGCGTTGGGGGTCTGGGCGGGAGCTCCTACAACGAGCAGTTCTTC. The chain carries TRBV29-1 and TRBJ2-1; TRBD2 matches at 7 bases. CDR1 SQVTM and CDR2 ANQGSEA come from the germline V gene. The CDR3 spans 16 residues.

This chain links TRBV7-2 with TRBJ2-1; TRBD2 might be the D (5 bases). V lost 1 base to trimming and J lost 8 bases, with 12 bases between them. CDR3 length: 14 residues. Germline assignment: CDR1 SGHTA and CDR2 FQGNSA. The CDR3 spells CASSLVGAGDEQFF. DNA for the CDR3: TGTGCCAGCAGCTTAGTGGGAGCTGGGGATGAGCAGTTCTTC.

Turning to this clone: Within the sample, other DNA sequences also encode this same CDR3. The CDR3 DNA reads as TGTGCCAGCAGCCCCGGGGCCTACGAGCAGTACTTC. It translates to CASSPGAYEQYF. The chain joins TRBV5-6 to TRBJ2-7; D is perhaps TRBD2 (5 bases). Germline V gene lookup returns CDR1 SGHDT and CDR2 YYEEEE. V shed 4 bases and J shed 2 bases, with 7 bases lying between them. This CDR3 comprises 12 residues.

The chain carries TRBV5-1 and TRBJ2-5; 9 nucleotides match TRBD1. The V gene end was trimmed by 5 bases and the J gene end by 4 bases; junction bases not matched to a gene: 6. This CDR3 is 14 amino acids long. Germline CDR1 reads SGHRS; CDR2 reads YFSETQ. In DNA form, the CDR3 reads TGCGCCAGCAGAACCACAGGGGGCAGAGAGACCCAGTACTTC. It is translated as CASRTTGGRETQYF.

V is TRBV7-9 and J is TRBJ2-2; D possibly corresponds to TRBD2 (5 bases). The CDR3 totals 15 residues. CDR1 is SEHNR, CDR2 FQNEAQ, per germline (reference sequence). V was clipped by 1 base and J by 3 bases, with 9 bases between them. The CDR3 protein is CASSLGLRDTGELFF. CDR3 DNA: TGTGCCAGCAGCTTAGGTTTGAGGGACACCGGGGAGCTGTTTTTT.

This chain links TRBV19 with TRBJ1-1, with D possibly being TRBD1 (5 bases). Germline CDR1 and CDR2: LNHDA and SQIVND (reference sequence). Deletions cut 1 base from V and 0 bases from J, with 6 bases between. This CDR3 comprises 14 residues. CDR3 nucleotides: TGTGCCAGTAGTATAGGACAGATGAACACTGAAGCTTTCTTT. This encodes CASSIGQMNTEAFF. Full variable domain (remainder filled in from reference TRBV19 and TRBJ1-1): DGGITQSPKYLFRKEGQNVTLSCEQNLNHDAMYWYRQDPGQGLRLIYYSQIVNDFQKGDIAEGYSVSREKKESFPLTVTSAQKNPTAFYLCASSIGQMNTEAFFGQGTRLTVV.

As for this clone: Other DNA sequences in the same sample also yield this CDR3. The rearrangement joins TRBV27 to TRBJ2-7, with unresolved D. Germline V lookup: CDR1 MNHEY, CDR2 SMNVEV (reference sequence). The CDR3 spans 12 residues. The ends were cut back, 4 bases at V and 0 bases at J, with 4 bases in the middle. In DNA, the CDR3 is TGTGCCAGCAGTTCGAGCTCCTACGAGCAGTACTTC. Translation: CASSSSSYEQYF.

The chain recombines TRBV28 with TRBJ1-3; 7 bases match TRBD1. V was pared by 4 bases and J by 4 bases, with 4 bases of the junction left unmatched. This CDR3 comprises 14 residues. CDR1 MDHEN and CDR2 SYDVKM come from the germline V gene. This CDR3 is CASSYPGQGNTIYF. DNA for the CDR3: TGTGCCAGCAGTTACCCGGGACAGGGAAACACCATATATTTT.

This sequence joins TRBV5-1 and TRBJ1-1, with 7 positions matching TRBD1. The CDR3 contains 13 residues. With 4 bases clipped from V and 4 bases from J, the junction kept 4 bases outside the gene matches. Germline CDR1 SGHRS, CDR2 YFSETQ. This CDR3 reads CASSKTGVTEAFF. Written as DNA, the CDR3 is TGCGCCAGCAGCAAAACAGGGGTCACTGAAGCTTTCTTT.

The chain carries TRBV30 and TRBJ2-5; possible D gene TRBD1, 5 bases. V lost 1 base and J 4 bases, leaving 10 bases between the germline ends. Germline lookup yields CDR1 GTSNPN and CDR2 SVGIG (reference sequence). The CDR3 spans 13 residues. This CDR3 reads CAWSEVGAETQYF. The CDR3 region has the DNA TGTGCCTGGAGTGAAGTAGGGGCAGAGACCCAGTACTTC.

The J gene is TRBJ1-1, the V gene TRBV25-1; 7 nucleotides line up with TRBD1. Germline V gene lookup returns CDR1 MGHDK and CDR2 SYGVNS. Losses at the gene ends were 6 bases for V and 0 bases for J; bases not matched to a gene: 7. The CDR3 extends over 15 amino acids. In DNA, the CDR3 is TGTGCCAGCAGATCGGACAGGAAGATGAACACTGAAGCTTTCTTT. Protein sequence: CASRSDRKMNTEAFF. Filled out from reference TRBV25-1 and TRBJ1-1, the complete variable domain reads EADIYQTPRYLVIGTGKKITLECSQTMGHDKMYWYQQDPGMELHLIHYSYGVNSTEKGDLSSESTVSRIRTEHFPLTLESARPSHTSQYLCASRSDRKMNTEAFFGQGTRLTVV.

This chain uses TRBV5-4 with TRBJ2-1; perhaps TRBD2 as D (6 bases). The germline V gene encodes CDR1 SGHNT and CDR2 YYREEE (reference sequence). The CDR3 is 15 amino acids. Trimming removed 4 bases at V and 7 bases at J, with 18 bases between. The CDR3 bases are TGTGCCAGCAGCCCCGGCGGGGTAAAGTCGAATGAGCAGTTCTTC. Translating it yields CASSPGGVKSNEQFF.